Described below is a single TCR beta chain sequence and its context. This entry is derived from a study of human CD8 memory T cell subsets. This CDR3 has 17 residues. CDR1 SEHNR and CDR2 FQNEAQ come from the germline V gene (reference sequence). The TCR beta sequencing libraries came from UMI-labeled 5' RACE. After re-calling the 5' RACE reads, TCRdb lists one entry per CDR3 protein, DNA absent. The sample totals 6,500 to 8,000 distinct CDR3 sequences. Input material: CD8+ T cells from PBMCs. The chain is built from TRBV7-9 and TRBJ2-3; lacking DNA, the TRBD1 call made by TCRdb goes unchecked. The TCR comes from a human donor in good health. This CDR3 is CASSSPVQAFSTDTQYF.